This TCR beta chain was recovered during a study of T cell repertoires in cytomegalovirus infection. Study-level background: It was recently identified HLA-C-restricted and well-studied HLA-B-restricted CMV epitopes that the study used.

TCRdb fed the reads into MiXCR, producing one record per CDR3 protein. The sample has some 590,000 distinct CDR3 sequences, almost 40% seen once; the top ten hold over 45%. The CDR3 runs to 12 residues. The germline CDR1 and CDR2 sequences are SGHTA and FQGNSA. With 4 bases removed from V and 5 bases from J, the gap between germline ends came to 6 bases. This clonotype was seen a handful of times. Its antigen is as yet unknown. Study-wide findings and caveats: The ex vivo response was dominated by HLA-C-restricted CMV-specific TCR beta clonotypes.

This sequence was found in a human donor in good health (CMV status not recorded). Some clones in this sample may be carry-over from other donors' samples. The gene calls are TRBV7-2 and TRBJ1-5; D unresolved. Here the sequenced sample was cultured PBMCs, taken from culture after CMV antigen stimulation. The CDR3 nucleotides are TGTGCCAGCAGCTCCTCGTATCAGCCCCAGCATTTT. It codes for CASSSSYQPQHF.